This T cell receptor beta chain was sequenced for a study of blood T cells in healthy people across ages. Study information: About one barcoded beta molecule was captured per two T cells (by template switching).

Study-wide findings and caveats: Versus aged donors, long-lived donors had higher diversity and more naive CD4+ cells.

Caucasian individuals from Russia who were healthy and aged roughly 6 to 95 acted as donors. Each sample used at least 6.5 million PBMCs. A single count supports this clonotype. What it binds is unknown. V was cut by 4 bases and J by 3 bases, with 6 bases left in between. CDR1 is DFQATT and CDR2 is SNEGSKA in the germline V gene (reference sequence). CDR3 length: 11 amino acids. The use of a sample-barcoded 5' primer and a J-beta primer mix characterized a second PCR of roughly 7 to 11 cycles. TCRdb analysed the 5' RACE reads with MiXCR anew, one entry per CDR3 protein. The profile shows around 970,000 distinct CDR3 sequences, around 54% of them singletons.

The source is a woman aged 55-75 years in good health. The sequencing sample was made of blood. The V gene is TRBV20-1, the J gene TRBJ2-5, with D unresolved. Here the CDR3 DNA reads TGCAGTGCTACTGAAGAAGAGACCCAGTACTTC. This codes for CSATEEETQYF.